Shown below are 27 T cell receptor beta chains from a single sample sequenced in a study of T-cell memory formation after mild COVID-19. TCRdb redid the calling of the 5' RACE reads with MiXCR, one entry per CDR3 protein. The sample records hundreds of thousands of distinct CDR3 sequences, 15% to 20% being singletons. The sequenced sample consisted of PBMCs or a T cell subset sorted from them (not recorded which). These receptors all stem from an adult woman who had mild COVID-19 (a few samples of this study predate the infection). Cell type and time point are not known.

This clonotype has more than one count but fewer than ten. The limits of the CDR3 on the DNA are not certain, so only TCRdb's listed CDR3 is given. This sequence joins TRBV7-2 and TRBJ2-1. The CDR3 spans 14 residues, counting both ends. Germline CDR1 is SGHTA and CDR2 is FQGNSA. The CDR3 region is CASSLVHFGNEQFF.

This clonotype was found many times. This rearrangement joins TRBV7-3 to TRBJ2-7; D unclear. Trimming pared 5 bases from V and 3 bases from J, leaving 14 bases between. This CDR3 is 14 amino acids long. Germline V lookup: CDR1 SGHTA, CDR2 FQGTGA. This CDR3 is CASSPSLGGYEQYF. Written as DNA, the CDR3 is TGTGCCAGCAGCCCCTCCTTGGGTGGCTACGAGCAGTACTTC.

The chain couples TRBV7-6 to TRBJ2-2; D is perhaps TRBD2 (5 bases). CDR1 SGHVS and CDR2 FNYEAQ come from the germline V gene. V was pared by 1 base and J by 4 bases, with 16 bases between. This CDR3 contains 17 residues. The CDR3 coding sequence is TGTGCCAGCAGCTTAGTACCTAGCCGGCTGGGCACCGGGGAGCTGTTTTTT. It is translated as CASSLVPSRLGTGELFF.

V gene TRBV9 combines with J gene TRBJ2-3; TRBD2 aligns across 8 bases. Trimming took 8 bases from V and 6 from J; bases not matched to a gene: 11. Germline loops: CDR1 SGDLS, CDR2 YYNGEE. There are 14 residues in the CDR3. The CDR3 nucleotides are TGTGCCAGTCGCGAGAGCGGGGGCGCGGATACGCAGTATTTT. It translates to CASRESGGADTQYF.

This chain connects TRBV5-1 to TRBJ2-7, with 8 bases aligning to TRBD1. This CDR3 comprises 15 residues. Unmatched junction bases numbered 5, after V lost 0 bases and J lost 3 bases. CDR1 is SGHRS, CDR2 YFSETQ, per germline. The CDR3 region has the DNA TGCGCCAGCAGCTTGGGGAGGGACAGGATCTACGAGCAGTACTTC. It encodes CASSLGRDRIYEQYF.

This clonotype has at least ten counts. This chain links TRBV20-1 with TRBJ1-1, with 11 bases fitting TRBD1. Germline-derived CDR1 and CDR2 are DFQATT and SNEGSKA (reference sequence). The CDR3 has 16 amino acids. The V segment lost 5 bases and the J segment 0 bases; nucleotides outside the gene matches: 8. CDR3 bases: TGCAGTGCTCACCGGGACAGGGGGAGAATGAACACTGAAGCTTTCTTT. Protein: CSAHRDRGRMNTEAFF.

The CDR3 region is CASSLAGQGDYGYTF. CDR3 nucleotides: TGTGCCAGCAGCTTAGCCGGACAGGGCGACTATGGCTACACCTTC. The chain uses TRBV7-9 and TRBJ1-2; 8 nucleotides match TRBD1. The CDR3 runs 15 residues. Germline-derived CDR1 and CDR2 are SEHNR and FQNEAQ (reference sequence). Trimming cost V 0 bases and J 3 bases; bases outside gene matches: 3.

The chain uses TRBV12-3 or TRBV12-4 and TRBJ1-1, with TRBD1 matching over 8 bases. With V trimmed by 1 base and J by 11 bases, 6 bases remained unmatched. This CDR3 spans 13 amino acids. CDR3 DNA: TGTGCCAGCAGTTTAGGGACAGGGCAGAGGGCTTTCTTT. This translates into CASSLGTGQRAFF.

This clonotype has just a few counts. This chain joins TRBV2 and TRBJ2-5, with D perhaps matching TRBD1 (5 bases). V shed 4 bases and J shed 2 bases, with 8 bases lying between them. The CDR3 has 13 amino acids. Germline lookup yields CDR1 SNHLY and CDR2 FYNNEI. CDR3 protein: CASSATVQETQYF. CDR3 DNA sequence: TGTGCCAGCAGTGCGACAGTTCAAGAGACCCAGTACTTC.

V usage is TRBV7-3 and J usage is TRBJ2-2; 15 bases map to TRBD2. This CDR3 comprises 20 residues. Unmatched junction bases numbered 10, after V lost 4 bases and J lost 1 base. Germline loops: CDR1 SGHTA, CDR2 FQGTGA. In DNA form, the CDR3 reads TGTGCCAGCAGCTACTACCCCGCGGGACTAGCGGGAGGGAACACCGGGGAGCTGTTTTTT. This sequence encodes CASSYYPAGLAGGNTGELFF.

This clonotype has more than one count but fewer than ten. The chain uses TRBV5-1 and TRBJ2-3, with D uncertain. CDR3 size: 15 residues. The germline V gene encodes CDR1 SGHRS and CDR2 YFSETQ. V was trimmed by 3 bases and J by 0 bases, leaving 11 bases between them. This chain's CDR3 is CASSSLLGSTDTQYF. In DNA, the CDR3 is TGCGCCAGCAGCTCCCTTCTGGGAAGCACAGATACGCAGTATTTT. The whole variable domain, remainder taken from reference TRBV5-1 and TRBJ2-3, is KAGVTQTPRYLIKTRGQQVTLSCSPISGHRSVSWYQQTPGQGLQFLFEYFSETQRNKGNFPGRFSGRQFSNSRSEMNVSTLELGDSALYLCASSSLLGSTDTQYFGPGTRLTVL.

This clonotype was detected a few times. The rearrangement uses TRBV15 and TRBJ1-5; D might be TRBD1 (5 bases). CDR1 and CDR2 from the germline V gene are LNHNV and YYDKDF (reference sequence). CDR3 size: 15 residues. Trimming stripped 3 bases from V and 0 bases from J, with 9 bases between. DNA of the CDR3: TGTGCCACCAGCAGTGGGACCTATAGCAATCAGCCCCAGCATTTT. It encodes CATSSGTYSNQPQHF.

V is TRBV12-3 or TRBV12-4 and J is TRBJ2-7; 8 positions agree with TRBD2. V shed 6 bases, J shed 6 bases, and the junction held 4 bases outside the gene matches. The CDR3 extends over 12 amino acids. The CDR3 bases are TGTGCCAGCAGCATCGGGGGGGGCGAGCAGTACTTC. This translates into CASSIGGGEQYF.

The chain employs TRBV6-6 and TRBJ1-5, with 8 bases lining up with TRBD1. CDR1 MNHNY and CDR2 SVGAGI come from the germline V gene (reference sequence). The CDR3 contains 15 residues. Trimming cost V 5 bases and J 6 bases; bases outside gene matches: 9. The CDR3 sequence is CASSLGQGRGQPQHF. CDR3 DNA sequence: TGTGCCAGCAGTCTTGGACAGGGACGGGGTCAGCCCCAGCATTTT.

The genes are TRBV27 and TRBJ1-1; 9 bases are shared with TRBD1. The CDR3 sequence is 15 residues long. J was trimmed by 5 bases and V by 5 bases; bases with no gene match: 9. Germline CDR1 reads MNHEY; CDR2 reads SMNVEV (reference sequence). The DNA for the CDR3 is TGTGCCAGCAGTCCAACAGGGGGCGTAGAGACTGAAGCTTTCTTT. Amino acid sequence: CASSPTGGVETEAFF.

This chain connects TRBV27 to TRBJ2-4, with D possibly being TRBD2 (6 bases). CDR1 is MNHEY, CDR2 SMNVEV, per germline (reference sequence). V lost 6 bases to trimming and J lost 8 bases, with 14 bases between them. The CDR3 has 13 residues. CDR3 amino acids: CASRKTRADIQYF. CDR3 nucleotides: TGTGCCAGCAGGAAGACTAGAGCGGACATTCAGTACTTC.

The chain uses TRBV10-3 and TRBJ2-5, with TRBD2 matching over 9 bases. Germline V lookup: CDR1 ENHRY, CDR2 SYGVKD. The V segment lost 3 bases and the J segment 5 bases; nucleotides outside the gene matches: 10. This CDR3 is 16 amino acids long. CDR3 coding DNA: TGTGCCATCAGTGATTTGGCGGGGGGGGATTGGGAGACCCAGTACTTC. Its protein product is CAISDLAGGDWETQYF.

This clonotype was observed a handful of times. The chain couples TRBV11-3 to TRBJ2-7; TRBD1 aligns across 10 bases. The CDR3 loop spans 18 amino acids. Germline-derived CDR1 and CDR2 are SGHNT and YENEEA. V gave up 5 bases and J gave up 7 bases; unmatched junction bases: 20. The CDR3, as DNA: TGTGCCAGCAGCCCCGGGACAGGGGACGCCCACCGGCTGTTTGAGCAGTACTTC. Its translation is CASSPGTGDAHRLFEQYF.

V usage is TRBV7-9 and J usage is TRBJ2-7; D gene uncertain. Germline CDR1 reads SEHNR; CDR2 reads FQNEAQ (reference sequence). V lost 1 base and J lost 2, with 15 bases in between. This CDR3 is 16 amino acids long. The CDR3 loop is CASSLVMGGLAYEQYF. CDR3 nucleotides: TGTGCCAGCAGCTTAGTCATGGGTGGGCTAGCCTACGAGCAGTACTTC. Complete variable domain (other parts from reference TRBV7-9 and TRBJ2-7): DTGVSQNPRHKITKRGQNVTFRCDPISEHNRLYWYRQTLGQGPEFLTYFQNEAQLEKSRLLSDRFSAERPKGSFSTLEIQRTEQGDSAMYLCASSLVMGGLAYEQYFGPGTRLTVT.

Many counts were recorded for this clonotype. J is TRBJ2-3 and V is TRBV4-2; D may be TRBD2 (5 bases). Germline V gene sequence: CDR1 LGHNA, CDR2 YNFKEQ. The ends were cut back, 4 bases at V and 2 bases at J, with 7 bases in the middle. The CDR3 totals 13 residues. DNA for the CDR3: TGTGCCAGCAGCCGGGGAGTCACAGATACGCAGTATTTT. The encoded protein is CASSRGVTDTQYF.

The chain recombines TRBV30 with TRBJ1-2; 9 positions agree with TRBD1. CDR1 and CDR2 (germline): GTSNPN, SVGIG (reference sequence). Trimming removed 1 base from V and 8 bases from J; junction bases left unmatched: 8. The CDR3 has 14 residues. The CDR3, as DNA: TGTGCCTGGAGTGCAAAAACAGGGGGCCGGGGCTACACCTTC. Protein sequence: CAWSAKTGGRGYTF.

V usage is TRBV28 and J usage is TRBJ2-5; D might be TRBD1 or TRBD2, each matching 5 bases. Germline V gene lookup returns CDR1 MDHEN and CDR2 SYDVKM. With 5 bases removed from V and 1 base from J, the gap between germline ends came to 14 bases. This CDR3 has 15 amino acids. In DNA, the CDR3 is TGTGCCAGCAGTGCGAGGGGACGGTTCCAAGAGACCCAGTACTTC. Residues: CASSARGRFQETQYF.

This clonotype came up a few times. CDR3 sequence: CASSLGPLADTQYF. In DNA, the CDR3 is TGTGCCAGCAGCTTGGGGCCCCTAGCGGATACGCAGTATTTT. The chain recombines TRBV5-4 with TRBJ2-3, with D possibly TRBD2 on 6 matching bases. CDR3 length: 14 amino acids. The V gene's germline CDR1 is SGHNT and CDR2 YYREEE (reference sequence). V lost 0 bases and J lost 6, with 11 bases in between.

A few counts support this clonotype. CDR3 nucleotide sequence: TGTGCCAGCAGCGCCCAACTTACAGTGATGGGTGGAAACACCATATATTTT. Its protein is CASSAQLTVMGGNTIYF. The chain uses TRBV28 and TRBJ1-3; D gene unclear. This CDR3 has 17 residues. Germline V gene lookup returns CDR1 MDHEN and CDR2 SYDVKM. V dropped 6 bases and J dropped 3 bases, with 21 bases sitting between them.

The chain links TRBV21-1 to TRBJ2-7; no DNA check was done on the table's D call, TRBD2. TRBV21-1 represents a pseudogene. This CDR3 has 16 amino acids. The CDR3 region is CASSPRPEGIPYEQYF. DNA of the CDR3: TGTGCCAGCAGCCCCCGGCCGGAGGGCATCCCCTACGAGCAGTACTTC.

The chain couples TRBV5-6 to TRBJ2-7, with D possibly matching TRBD1 (6 bases). CDR3 length: 13 residues. The V and J ends lost 0 bases and 11 bases respectively, with 15 bases between them. Germline V lookup: CDR1 SGHDT, CDR2 YYEEEE. Here the CDR3 DNA reads TGTGCCAGCAGCTTGGTAGGGGACACCCGGGAGTACTTC. It is translated as CASSLVGDTREYF.

The DNA for the CDR3 is TGTGCCAGCAGCGCTGTAGGAGGGCGGAATGAGCAGTTCTTC. Its protein product is CASSAVGGRNEQFF. The V gene is TRBV11-3, the J gene TRBJ2-1; D possibly corresponds to TRBD2 (6 bases). This CDR3 spans 14 amino acids. V dropped 5 bases and J dropped 7 bases, with 15 bases sitting between them. Germline V gene data show CDR1 as SGHNT and CDR2 as YENEEA.